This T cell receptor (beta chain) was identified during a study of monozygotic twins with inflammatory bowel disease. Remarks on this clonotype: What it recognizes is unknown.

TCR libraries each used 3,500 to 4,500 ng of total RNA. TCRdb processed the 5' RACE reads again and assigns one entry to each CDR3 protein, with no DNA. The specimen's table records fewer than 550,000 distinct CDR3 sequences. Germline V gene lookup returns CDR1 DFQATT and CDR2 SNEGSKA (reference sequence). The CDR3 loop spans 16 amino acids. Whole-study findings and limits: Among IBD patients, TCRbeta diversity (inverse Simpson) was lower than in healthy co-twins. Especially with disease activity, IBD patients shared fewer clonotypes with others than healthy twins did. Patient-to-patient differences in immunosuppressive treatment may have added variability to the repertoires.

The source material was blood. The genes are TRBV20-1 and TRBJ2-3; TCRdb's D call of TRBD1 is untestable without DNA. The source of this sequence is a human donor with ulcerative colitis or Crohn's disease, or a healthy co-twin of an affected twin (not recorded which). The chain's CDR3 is CSARNTRGPSTDTQYF.